The 21 T cell receptor beta chains presented below share a single source sample, sequenced in a study of cytomegalovirus exposure and HLA in healthy donors (dated by TCRdb to 2015 to 2018). The library was generated by the immunoSEQ multiplex PCR assay. The multiplex PCR relied on a mix of 60 forward primers for TCR Vbeta segments and 13 reverse primers for TCR Jbeta segments. TCRdb re-hosts the immuneACCESS table, in-frame sequences only. Its copies lack some clones; in the studies checked, an unresolved V gene accounts for under half of them, and the cause for the rest is not known. The sample table records some 220,000 clones; about 77% of these occur just once. The leading ten clones occupy approximately 0.49% of the sample. The material sequenced was PBMCs. The receptors were sampled from a boy younger than 18 in good health and CMV-seronegative.

The CDR3 loop reads CASSRRPGRTNTEAFF. In DNA form, the CDR3 reads TGTGCCAGCAGTAGAAGGCCCGGGCGGACTAACACTGAAGCTTTCTTT. The chain combines TRBV27 with TRBJ1-1, with D hard to call. In germline, CDR1 is MNHEY, CDR2 SMNVEV (reference sequence). The CDR3 runs 16 residues. The ends were cut back, 5 bases at V and 2 bases at J, with 18 bases in the middle.

V gene TRBV5-1 combines with J gene TRBJ1-1; 7 positions agree with TRBD1. The ends lost 5 bases at V and 3 bases at J; junction bases unmatched: 4. Germline CDR1 and CDR2: SGHRS and YFSETQ. This CDR3 comprises 13 residues. CDR3 in amino acids: CASSYTGDTEAFF. The CDR3 DNA reads as TGCGCCAGCAGTTACACAGGGGACACTGAAGCTTTCTTT.

This clone was recorded a few times. This chain links TRBV5-6 with TRBJ1-1; D possibly corresponds to TRBD1 (5 bases). Germline V gene data show CDR1 as SGHDT and CDR2 as YYEEEE. The CDR3 has 15 residues. The V gene lost 7 bases and the J gene lost 5 bases, with 21 bases spanning the gap. The CDR3 spells CASARVRDLGTEAFF. DNA of the CDR3: TGTGCCAGCGCCAGGGTCCGTGACCTGGGGACTGAAGCTTTCTTT. Looking up the rest from reference TRBV5-6 and TRBJ1-1 gives the full variable domain: DAGVTQSPTHLIKTRGQQVTLRCSPKSGHDTVSWYQQALGQGPQFIFQYYEEEERQRGNFPDRFSGHQFPNYSSELNVNALLLGDSALYLCASARVRDLGTEAFFGQGTRLTVV.

This sequence joins TRBV30 and TRBJ2-1; 9 bases match TRBD2. V gave up 2 bases and J gave up 4 bases; unmatched junction bases: 0. Germline CDR1 is GTSNPN and CDR2 is SVGIG (reference sequence). The CDR3 has 13 residues. CDR3 sequence (DNA): TGTGCCTGGAGTAGCGGGAGGTACAATGAGCAGTTCTTC. Protein product: CAWSSGRYNEQFF.

The chain is built from TRBV4-1 and TRBJ2-5, with 7 positions matching TRBD2. The J call is in doubt because the DNA end fits TRBJ2-7 better. CDR3 size: 17 residues. In germline, CDR1 is MGHRA, CDR2 YSYEKL. This chain's CDR3 is CASSRGGYRDGAYEQYF. The CDR3 DNA reads as TGCGCCAGCAGCCGGGGGGGTTACCGGGACGGGGCCTACGAGCAGTACTTC.

J is TRBJ2-7 and V is TRBV7-8, with a tentative D call TRBD2 (6 bases). There are 18 residues in the CDR3. Germline values: CDR1 SGHVS, CDR2 FQNEAQ. With 5 bases removed from V and 0 bases from J, the gap between germline ends came to 23 bases. CDR3 bases: TGTGCCAGCAGCGGGGGGTTTGACAGCTACTCTAGCTCCTACGAGCAGTACTTC. It is translated as CASSGGFDSYSSSYEQYF.

CDR3 protein: CASSEITGPQHF. In DNA, the CDR3 is TGTGCCAGCAGTGAAATCACGGGACCCCAGCATTTT. The chain employs TRBV6-1 and TRBJ1-5, with D unclear. The germline V gene has CDR1 MNHNS and CDR2 SASEGT. V shed 2 bases and J shed 10 bases, with 9 bases lying between them. The CDR3 length is 12 residues.

V gene TRBV7-9 combines with J gene TRBJ1-4; D possibly corresponds to TRBD1 (5 bases). The CDR3 totals 13 residues. Germline CDR1 is SEHNR and CDR2 is FQNEAQ (reference sequence). The V end was cut by 6 bases, the J end by 4 bases, with 9 bases between. CDR3 amino acids: CASRKQGNEKLFF. The CDR3, as DNA: TGTGCCAGCAGGAAGCAGGGTAATGAAAAACTGTTTTTT.

The rearrangement uses TRBV27 and TRBJ2-1, with TRBD2 matching 8 bases. The CDR3 consists of 13 residues. CDR1 and CDR2 from the germline V gene are MNHEY and SMNVEV (reference sequence). V lost 2 bases, J lost 13 bases, and 7 bases stayed unmatched. The CDR3 loop reads CASSLKNSGIQFF. In nucleotides, the CDR3 is TGTGCCAGCAGTTTAAAGAATAGCGGGATTCAGTTCTTC.

V is TRBV7-9 and J is TRBJ1-3; tentative D call: TRBD1 (5 bases). Germline V gives CDR1 SEHNR, CDR2 FQNEAQ (reference sequence). V gave up 5 bases and J gave up 2 bases, with 13 bases separating them. This CDR3 contains 15 residues. This CDR3 is CASSPGHLTGNTIYF. DNA for the CDR3: TGTGCCAGCAGCCCTGGACACTTAACTGGAAACACCATATATTTT.

The chain is built from TRBV6-5 and TRBJ2-7, with TRBD2 identical over 11 bases. Germline CDR1 reads MNHEY; CDR2 reads SVGAGI. The CDR3 has 15 amino acids. V shed 2 bases, J shed 4 bases, and the junction held 4 bases outside the gene matches. For the CDR3, the DNA is TGTGCCAGCAGTTACCTTGGGACTAGCGGATACGAGCAGTACTTC. Its translation is CASSYLGTSGYEQYF.

The chain is built from TRBV6-6 and TRBJ2-1; D remains unclear. The CDR3 covers 15 residues. The germline V gene encodes CDR1 MNHNY and CDR2 SVGAGI (reference sequence). Deletions cut 4 bases from V and 1 base from J, with 11 bases between. As DNA, the CDR3 is TGTGCCAGCAGTTTAGGCGCACTATCCTACAATGAGCAGTTCTTC. Translated: CASSLGALSYNEQFF.

The chain recombines TRBV4-1 with TRBJ2-3; TRBD2 matches at 14 bases. After removal of 2 bases from V and 0 bases from J, the junction contained 1 base not matched to a gene. CDR3 size: 17 residues. Looked up from germline, CDR1 is MGHRA and CDR2 is YSYEKL. The CDR3 loop is CASSQRLAGGSTDTQYF. CDR3 DNA: TGCGCCAGCAGCCAACGACTAGCGGGGGGGAGCACAGATACGCAGTATTTT.

This clone was detected only once. The J gene is TRBJ2-7, the V gene TRBV19; D gene unclear. Germline CDR1 and CDR2: LNHDA and SQIVND (reference sequence). V lost 3 bases, J lost 2 bases, and 14 bases lay in between. CDR3 length: 15 residues. For the CDR3, the DNA is TGTGCCAGTAGTATTGACATCACCCCTACCTACGAGCAGTACTTC. Protein: CASSIDITPTYEQYF.

This clone occurred a few times. This rearrangement joins TRBV5-1 to TRBJ2-2, with D maybe TRBD2 (6 bases). Germline values: CDR1 SGHRS, CDR2 YFSETQ. V was clipped by 7 bases and J by 0 bases, with 13 bases between them. CDR3 length: 15 residues. The CDR3 DNA is TGCGCCAGCGCCCCCACTAGCTCGAACACCGGGGAGCTGTTTTTT. Its translation: CASAPTSSNTGELFF.

The rearrangement uses TRBV9 and TRBJ2-3, with D tentatively TRBD2 (6 bases). Trimming pared 0 bases from V and 0 bases from J, leaving 11 bases between. Per the germline V gene, CDR1 is SGDLS and CDR2 is YYNGEE. The length of the CDR3 is 16 residues. The CDR3 spells CASSVGISGSTDTQYF. CDR3 DNA sequence: TGTGCCAGCAGCGTAGGGATTAGCGGTAGCACAGATACGCAGTATTTT.

The V and J genes are TRBV7-2 and TRBJ1-1; 8 positions agree with TRBD1. The CDR3 has 13 amino acids. Per germline, CDR1 SGHTA and CDR2 FQGNSA. The trim removed 4 bases at V and 3 bases at J, leaving 1 base unmatched. The CDR3 is CASSWGQDTEAFF. CDR3 DNA sequence: TGTGCCAGCAGCTGGGGACAGGACACTGAAGCTTTCTTT.

The chain couples TRBV10-3 to TRBJ1-1; no reliable D call. This CDR3 is 14 amino acids long. The V end lost 6 bases, the J end lost 1 base, and 12 bases lay between the germline ends. Germline loops: CDR1 ENHRY, CDR2 SYGVKD. CDR3 protein: CAIRVQGENTEAFF. Here the CDR3 DNA reads TGTGCCATCAGGGTACAAGGAGAGAACACTGAAGCTTTCTTT.

V and J are TRBV11-2 and TRBJ2-2; 11 bases match TRBD2. With V trimmed by 5 bases and J by 4 bases, 9 bases remained unmatched. The CDR3 length is 17 residues. Germline CDR1 is SGHAT and CDR2 is FQNNGV. CDR3 DNA: TGTGCCAGCAGCCCGATAGCGGGGGGGCTTGGCACCGGGGAGCTGTTTTTT. Protein: CASSPIAGGLGTGELFF.

This chain links TRBV2 with TRBJ2-3; TRBD2 agrees at 10 bases. This CDR3 is 18 amino acids long. Germline-derived CDR1 and CDR2 are SNHLY and FYNNEI. With 7 bases clipped from V and 3 bases from J, the junction kept 16 bases outside the gene matches. CDR3 sequence: CASIQLLGLAGETDTQYF. CDR3 in DNA: TGTGCCAGCATCCAACTACTGGGGCTAGCGGGGGAGACAGATACGCAGTATTTT.

The chain employs TRBV2 and TRBJ2-7, with a tentative D call TRBD1 (7 bases). V was pared by 8 bases and J by 0 bases, with 14 bases between. CDR3 length: 14 amino acids. Germline assignment: CDR1 SNHLY and CDR2 FYNNEI. Written as DNA, the CDR3 is TGTGCCAGCGGGGCAGGGGGGAGCTCCTACGAGCAGTACTTC. Translation gives CASGAGGSSYEQYF.